This entry is about one TCR beta chain. Its matching antigen is unknown. PCR involved 60 Vbeta and 13 Jbeta primers. Libraries were prepared by immunoSEQ multiplex PCR; TCRdb keeps only in-frame clonotypes and omits some of them. The sample carries approximately 100,000 clones, over 9% recorded once. This sample is part of a study of cytomegalovirus exposure and HLA in healthy donors. Findings of the study overall: Later analysis showed most CMV-associated TCR beta chains appearing HLA-restricted.

Sequenced material: PBMCs. The source is a middle-aged man in good health and CMV-seropositive.

The CDR3 DNA is TGCGCCAGCAGCAACCCCGGGACAGGGTATGAGACCCAGTACTTC. Its translation is CASSNPGTGYETQYF. The V call is TRBV4-1, the J call TRBJ2-5; TRBD1 matches at 9 bases. The J segment lost 5 bases and the V segment lost 5 bases, leaving 9 bases of the junction unmatched. Germline lookup yields CDR1 MGHRA and CDR2 YSYEKL. The CDR3 contains 15 residues.